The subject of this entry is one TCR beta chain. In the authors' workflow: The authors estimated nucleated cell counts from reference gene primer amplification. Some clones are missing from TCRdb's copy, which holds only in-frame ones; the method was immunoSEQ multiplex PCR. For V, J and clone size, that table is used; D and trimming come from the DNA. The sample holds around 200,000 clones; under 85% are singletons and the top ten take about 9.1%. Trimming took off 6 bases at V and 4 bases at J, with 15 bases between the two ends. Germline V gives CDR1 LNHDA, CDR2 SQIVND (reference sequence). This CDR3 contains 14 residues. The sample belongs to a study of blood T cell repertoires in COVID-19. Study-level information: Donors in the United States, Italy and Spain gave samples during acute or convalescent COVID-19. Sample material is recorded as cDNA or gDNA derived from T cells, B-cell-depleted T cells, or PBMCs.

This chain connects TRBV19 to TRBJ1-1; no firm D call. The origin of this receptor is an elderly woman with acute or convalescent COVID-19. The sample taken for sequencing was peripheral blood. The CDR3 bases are TGTGCCAGTAGAAAAGAACCGCCGGGCACTGAAGCTTTCTTT. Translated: CASRKEPPGTEAFF. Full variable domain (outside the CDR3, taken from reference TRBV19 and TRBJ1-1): DGGITQSPKYLFRKEGQNVTLSCEQNLNHDAMYWYRQDPGQGLRLIYYSQIVNDFQKGDIAEGYSVSREKKESFPLTVTSAQKNPTAFYLCASRKEPPGTEAFFGQGTRLTVV.